The rows below give T cell receptor beta chains drawn from one sample of a study of blood T cell repertoires in COVID-19. Only in-frame clones appear in the TCRdb table, and some are missing; sequencing was by immunoSEQ multiplex PCR. This repertoire shows over 200,000 clones, more than 65% found once; its top ten account for around 4.4%. Sequenced: peripheral blood. The receptor source for this set is a man in his fifties or sixties with active or convalescent COVID-19. Each CDR3 is given with its conserved first and last residue. D genes are given only for firm matches. The size field is filled for only some rows; it gives once, few, many or a size class.

j_call: TRBJ1-2; d_call: TRBD1; clone_size: .; v_call: TRBV4-1; cdr3_aa: CASSTHRGGPGGYTF; cdr3_nt: TGCGCCAGCAGCACCCACAGGGGGGGACCGGGTGGCTACACCTTC
j_call: TRBJ2-1; d_call: TRBD1; clone_size: .; v_call: TRBV2; cdr3_aa: CASSPGQGFHNEQFF; cdr3_nt: TGTGCCAGCAGCCCGGGACAGGGTTTCCACAATGAGCAGTTCTTC
j_call: TRBJ2-1; d_call: TRBD1; clone_size: .; v_call: TRBV9; cdr3_aa: CASSTGQGRHNEQFF; cdr3_nt: TGTGCCAGCAGCACCGGACAGGGTCGGCACAATGAGCAGTTCTTC
j_call: TRBJ2-5; d_call: .; clone_size: .; v_call: TRBV30; cdr3_aa: CAWSAGFETQYF; cdr3_nt: TGTGCCTGGAGTGCAGGCTTCGAGACCCAGTACTTC
j_call: TRBJ1-2; d_call: .; clone_size: .; v_call: TRBV9; cdr3_aa: CASSPGPREVYGYTF; cdr3_nt: TGTGCCAGCAGCCCCGGCCCCAGGGAAGTCTATGGCTACACCTTC
j_call: TRBJ2-4; d_call: .; clone_size: few; v_call: TRBV5-6; cdr3_aa: CASSLQVAKNIQYF; cdr3_nt: TGTGCCAGCAGCTTGCAGGTAGCCAAAAACATTCAGTACTTC
j_call: TRBJ2-3; d_call: .; clone_size: .; v_call: TRBV5-1; cdr3_aa: CASSLANSLPVDSGTDTQYF; cdr3_nt: TGCGCCAGCAGCTTGGCTAACAGCCTACCCGTGGATAGTGGCACAGATACGCAGTATTTT
j_call: TRBJ2-3; d_call: TRBD2; clone_size: once; v_call: TRBV7-6; cdr3_aa: CASSLGAGGREATQYF; cdr3_nt: TGTGCCAGCAGCTTAGGAGCGGGGGGCCGGGAGGCTACGCAGTATTTT
j_call: TRBJ2-7; d_call: .; clone_size: .; v_call: TRBV7-2; cdr3_aa: CASSSIQGGEQYF; cdr3_nt: TGTGCCAGCAGCTCTATCCAGGGTGGGGAGCAGTACTTC
j_call: TRBJ2-7; d_call: TRBD1; clone_size: .; v_call: TRBV27; cdr3_aa: CASSLDRGGEQYF; cdr3_nt: TGTGCCAGCAGTTTAGACAGGGGCGGCGAGCAGTACTTC
j_call: TRBJ1-2; d_call: TRBD1; clone_size: .; v_call: TRBV19; cdr3_aa: CASRLGTGNYGYTF; cdr3_nt: TGTGCCAGTAGACTAGGGACAGGCAACTATGGCTACACCTTC
j_call: TRBJ1-4; d_call: TRBD1; clone_size: .; v_call: TRBV27; cdr3_aa: CASSPQGGWEKLFF; cdr3_nt: TGTGCCAGCAGTCCACAGGGGGGATGGGAAAAACTGTTTTTT
j_call: TRBJ1-1; d_call: TRBD1; clone_size: .; v_call: TRBV6-6; cdr3_aa: CASSYEGANTEAFF; cdr3_nt: TGTGCCAGCAGTTACGAGGGGGCAAACACTGAAGCTTTCTTT
j_call: TRBJ2-1; d_call: .; clone_size: .; v_call: TRBV2; cdr3_aa: CASKGRVDEQFF; cdr3_nt: TGTGCCAGCAAGGGCAGGGTCGATGAGCAGTTCTTC
j_call: TRBJ1-2; d_call: .; clone_size: .; v_call: TRBV5-8; cdr3_aa: CASSLEQGGGYTF; cdr3_nt: TGTGCCAGCAGCTTGGAGCAGGGTGGGGGCTACACCTTC
j_call: TRBJ1-5; d_call: TRBD1; clone_size: .; v_call: TRBV30; cdr3_aa: CAWRGQGNQPQHF; cdr3_nt: TGTGCCTGGCGAGGACAGGGGAATCAGCCCCAGCATTTT
j_call: TRBJ2-7; d_call: .; clone_size: .; v_call: TRBV28; cdr3_aa: CASHTTGAYEQYF; cdr3_nt: TGTGCCAGCCATACGACGGGGGCCTACGAGCAGTACTTC
j_call: TRBJ2-5; d_call: TRBD2; clone_size: .; v_call: TRBV7-8; cdr3_aa: CASSLAAGTSGETQYF; cdr3_nt: TGTGCCAGCAGCTTAGCGGCGGGGACTAGCGGAGAGACCCAGTACTTC
j_call: TRBJ1-3; d_call: TRBD1; clone_size: few; v_call: TRBV7-9; cdr3_aa: CASSGRDRGSGNTIYF; cdr3_nt: TGTGCCAGCAGCGGCCGGGACAGGGGCTCTGGAAACACCATATATTTT
j_call: TRBJ1-2; d_call: TRBD1; clone_size: .; v_call: TRBV5-4; cdr3_aa: CASTLGQGRSGYTF; cdr3_nt: TGTGCCAGCACCCTGGGACAGGGCCGATCGGGCTACACCTTC
j_call: TRBJ1-1; d_call: .; clone_size: once; v_call: TRBV27; cdr3_aa: CASSFNPLEAFFF; cdr3_nt: .
j_call: TRBJ1-4; d_call: .; clone_size: .; v_call: TRBV27; cdr3_aa: CASSQRGSANEKLFF; cdr3_nt: TGTGCCAGCAGTCAAAGGGGTTCGGCTAATGAAAAACTGTTTTTT
j_call: TRBJ1-3; d_call: .; clone_size: .; v_call: TRBV6-5; cdr3_aa: CASSPGGARGNTIYF; cdr3_nt: TGTGCCAGCAGCCCCGGGGGGGCGCGAGGAAACACCATATATTTT
j_call: TRBJ2-7; d_call: .; clone_size: once; v_call: TRBV5-1; cdr3_aa: CASSWTDGYEQYF; cdr3_nt: TGCGCCAGCAGCTGGACAGATGGGTACGAGCAGTACTTC
j_call: TRBJ1-2; d_call: TRBD1; clone_size: .; v_call: TRBV5-1; cdr3_aa: CASSLPGQGYGYTF; cdr3_nt: TGCGCCAGCAGCTTGCCGGGACAGGGCTATGGCTACACCTTC
j_call: TRBJ2-7; d_call: .; clone_size: .; v_call: TRBV7-2; cdr3_aa: CASSFEASSYEQYF; cdr3_nt: TGTGCCAGCAGCTTTGAGGCGTCCTCCTACGAGCAGTACTTC
j_call: TRBJ1-1; d_call: TRBD1; clone_size: .; v_call: TRBV19; cdr3_aa: CASTSGPGQGSLEAFF; cdr3_nt: TGTGCCAGTACCTCTGGACCGGGACAGGGGTCCCTTGAAGCTTTCTTT